This passage covers 8 T cell receptor beta chains from one sample sequenced in a study of siplizumab effects on memory and regulatory T cells (dated by TCRdb to about 2019). Libraries were prepared through the immunoSEQ multiplex PCR assay. TCRdb re-hosts the immuneACCESS table, in-frame sequences only. Its copies lack some clones; in the studies checked, an unresolved V gene accounts for under half of them, and the cause for the rest is not known. Counted in this sample were 62,000 or so clones; approximately 87% of them appeared once. The ten largest clones represent approximately 4% of the sample. The sequenced sample consisted of memory CD4+ T cells sorted from blood. This sample's cell subset or site label indicates: unstimulated CD4+ memory T cells. The receptor source for this set is a human donor in good health.

This clone was detected only once. The V and J genes are TRBV4-1 and TRBJ2-5, with a tentative D call TRBD1 (6 bases). The CDR3 extends over 15 amino acids. V lost 1 base, J lost 4 bases, and 13 bases lay in between. The germline CDR1 and CDR2 sequences are MGHRA and YSYEKL. As DNA, the CDR3 is TGCGCCAGCAGCCAAGGTGCAGGGGCCGTAGAGACCCAGTACTTC. It is translated as CASSQGAGAVETQYF.

This clone was detected once. The missing conserved phenylalanine or tryptophan at the end of this CDR3 makes a read error likely. This rearrangement joins TRBV9 to TRBJ1-1; no definite D call. The CDR3 is 16 residues long. Trimming stripped 0 bases from V and 1 base from J, with 13 bases between. Germline CDR1 reads SGDLS; CDR2 reads YYNGEE. CDR3 sequence reads: CASSVDPGASNTEAFL. The CDR3 DNA reads as TGTGCCAGCAGCGTAGACCCGGGCGCATCGAACACTGAAGCTTTCCTT.

The chain combines TRBV6-1 with TRBJ1-5, with unresolved D. CDR1 MNHNS and CDR2 SASEGT come from the germline V gene. Deletions cut 1 base from V and 7 bases from J, with 11 bases between. The CDR3 consists of 14 residues. CDR3 residues: CASSEGFGVQPQHF. In DNA form, the CDR3 reads TGTGCCAGCAGTGAAGGGTTTGGGGTCCAGCCCCAGCATTTT.

The gene calls are TRBV9 and TRBJ1-3; D is perhaps TRBD1 (5 bases). Trimming removed 0 bases from V and 0 bases from J, with 10 bases in between. Germline V gene lookup returns CDR1 SGDLS and CDR2 YYNGEE. The CDR3 sequence is 16 residues long. For the CDR3, the DNA is TGTGCCAGCAGCGTAGGCGGGGCCAGCTCTGGAAACACCATATATTTT. Protein: CASSVGGASSGNTIYF.

The chain employs TRBV7-9 and TRBJ1-6; D possibly corresponds to TRBD1 (6 bases). V gave up 2 bases and J gave up 5 bases, with 10 bases separating them. Germline V gene data show CDR1 as SEHNR and CDR2 as FQNEAQ (reference sequence). CDR3 length equals 15 residues. CDR3 loop: CASSLQGGDNSPLHF. The CDR3, as DNA: TGTGCCAGCAGCTTACAAGGGGGAGATAATTCACCCCTCCACTTT.

The chain carries TRBV11-2 and TRBJ1-4, with D perhaps TRBD1 (5 bases). Germline lookup yields CDR1 SGHAT and CDR2 FQNNGV. The V and J ends lost 4 bases and 3 bases respectively, with 15 bases between them. The CDR3 is made up of 16 amino acids. The CDR3 sequence is CASSSKTGEANEKLFF. As DNA, the CDR3 is TGTGCCAGCAGCTCCAAAACAGGAGAAGCTAATGAAAAACTGTTTTTT.

The chain is built from TRBV7-6 and TRBJ2-7; 8 positions agree with TRBD1. Losses at the gene ends were 2 bases for V and 1 base for J; bases not matched to a gene: 4. From germline, CDR1 is SGHVS and CDR2 FNYEAQ. The CDR3 consists of 15 residues. The chain's CDR3 is CASSLRDRFSYEQYF. The CDR3 DNA reads as TGTGCCAGCAGCTTAAGGGACAGGTTTTCCTACGAGCAGTACTTC.

The chain carries TRBV18 and TRBJ1-6; tentatively, D is TRBD1 (5 bases). Per germline, CDR1 KGHSH and CDR2 LQKENI. The CDR3 has 14 residues. V gave up 0 bases and J gave up 12 bases, with 12 bases separating them. This CDR3 reads CASSPPTELIPLHF. The CDR3 bases are TGTGCCAGCTCACCACCGACAGAATTGATACCCCTCCACTTT.